This TCR beta chain was sequenced in a study of shared clonotypes between healthy human individuals. Germline trimming cut 5 bases from V and 2 bases from J; bases unmatched to any gene: 9. From germline, CDR1 is SGHAT and CDR2 FQNNGV. The CDR3 runs to 16 residues. Assay: immunoSEQ multiplex PCR; the TCRdb copy retains only in-frame clones and omits some. The sample holds approximately 2.1 million clones, 93% seen once. This TCR derives from a young man in good health. Some clones in this sample may be carry-over from other donors' samples. The specimen sequenced was naive CD4+ T cells from PBMCs. The subset was: CD45RA+ positively selected. The V and J genes are TRBV11-2 and TRBJ2-7, with TRBD2 matching over 10 bases. The CDR3 reads CASSLLAGVPTYEQYF. Here the CDR3 DNA reads TGTGCCAGCAGCCTCCTAGCGGGAGTCCCCACCTACGAGCAGTACTTC.